These T cell receptor beta chains were read from a single sample in a study of T cells expressing NK-cell markers. TCRdb reprocessed the 5' RACE reads and keeps a single row for each CDR3 protein, giving no DNA. In all, the sample yields about 460,000 distinct CDR3 sequences. The sample taken for sequencing was blood T cells: a sorted CD56 or NKG2C T cell subset, CD4+ or CD8+ T cells, or bulk PBMC T cells (not recorded which). The receptors stem from a woman in her fifties or sixties in good health. Both conserved end residues are part of each CDR3. Each record gives: J gene, V gene, CDR3 protein.

>TRBJ2-5|TRBV11-3
CASSLDLLAETQYF
>TRBJ2-3|TRBV27
CASSLSRASTDTQYF
>TRBJ2-5|TRBV15
CATSRVGDRSWTQYF
>TRBJ2-1|TRBV20-1
CSANTMGQATYNEQFF
>TRBJ2-1|TRBV18
CASSPPSSGQKNEQFF
>TRBJ1-1|TRBV11-3
CASSYAWSGEAFF
>TRBJ2-3|TRBV11-3
CASSLVGEKTDTQYF
>TRBJ2-1|TRBV6-2/TRBV6-3
CASTAHAGRPNEQFF
>TRBJ1-4|TRBV4-1
CASSLDQGGKLFF
>TRBJ2-1|TRBV12-3/TRBV12-4
CASSWANQLAGVLQFF
>TRBJ2-1|TRBV5-4
CASRRERYEQFF
>TRBJ2-7|TRBV12-3/TRBV12-4
CASSSNVLGYEQYF
>TRBJ1-4|TRBV7-9
CASSAKGGLANEKLFF